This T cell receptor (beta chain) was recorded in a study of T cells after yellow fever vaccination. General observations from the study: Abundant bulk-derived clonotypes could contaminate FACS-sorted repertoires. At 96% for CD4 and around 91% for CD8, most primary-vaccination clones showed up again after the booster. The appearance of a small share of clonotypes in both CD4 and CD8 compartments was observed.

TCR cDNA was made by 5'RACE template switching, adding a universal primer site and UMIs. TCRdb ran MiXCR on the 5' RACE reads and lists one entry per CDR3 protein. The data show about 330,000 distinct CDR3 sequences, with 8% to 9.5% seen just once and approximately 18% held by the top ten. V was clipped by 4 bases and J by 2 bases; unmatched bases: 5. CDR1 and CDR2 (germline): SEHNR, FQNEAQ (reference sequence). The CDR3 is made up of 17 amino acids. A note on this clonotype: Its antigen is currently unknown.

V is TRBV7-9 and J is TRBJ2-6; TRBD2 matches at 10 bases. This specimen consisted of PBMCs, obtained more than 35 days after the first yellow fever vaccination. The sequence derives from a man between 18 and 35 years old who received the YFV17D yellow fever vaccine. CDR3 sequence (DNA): TGTGCCAGCAGCTATCCTACTAGCGGGACTGGGGCCAACGTCCTGACTTTC. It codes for CASSYPTSGTGANVLTF.